This TCR beta chain was sequenced for a study of blood T cell repertoires in COVID-19. On the study more broadly: Italy, Spain and the United States were the sources of the convalescent and acute COVID-19 samples. From T cells, B-cell-depleted T cells, or PBMCs came the material, which was cDNA or gDNA.

Original methodology: Quantification of nucleated cells was approximated via reference gene primer amplification. TCRdb's table, derived via immunoSEQ multiplex PCR, lists solely in-frame clones and lacks some. That table furnishes V, J and clone size, whereas the DNA furnished D and trimming. Seen here are some 300,000 clones, 88% observed once, and the top ten hold over 6%. CDR1 and CDR2 from the germline V gene are LNHDA and SQIVND (reference sequence). V lost 7 bases and J lost 5, with 19 bases in between. The CDR3 loop spans 15 amino acids. The TCR sequence derives from a woman in her thirties who had recovered from COVID-19. The sample consisted of peripheral blood. This chain connects TRBV19 to TRBJ2-3, with a possible D match to TRBD2 (8 bases). The CDR3 region is CASTDRAAGGDTQYF. The CDR3 DNA is TGTGCCAGTACCGACAGGGCCGCGGGGGGAGATACGCAGTATTTT.